Presented here are 5 T cell receptor beta chains from one specimen sequenced in a study of PD-1 blockade in classical Hodgkin lymphoma. The protocol was immunoSEQ multiplex PCR, while the TCRdb copy is restricted to in-frame clones and leaves out a portion. The data hold 110,000 or so clones, with roughly nine tenths observed a single time. As to time point: cycle 4 day 1 (C4D1), after six to seven weeks of nivolumab. Autologous stem cell transplantation was followed by relapse in every patient, and brentuximab vedotin exposure varied. The sequencing here drew on peripheral blood mononuclear cells (PBMCs), taken before the fourth cycle of nivolumab. The origin of the receptors is a human donor with classical Hodgkin lymphoma.

Only one count was recorded for this clone. The chain uses TRBV5-4 and TRBJ2-7; TRBD1 might be the D (5 bases). V was clipped by 0 bases and J by 2 bases, with 15 bases between them. Germline V gene sequence: CDR1 SGHNT, CDR2 YYREEE (reference sequence). This CDR3 is built from 16 residues. The CDR3 spells CASSLGTPSHAYEQYF. CDR3 nucleotides: TGTGCCAGCAGCTTGGGGACACCGAGTCATGCCTACGAGCAGTACTTC.

The chain links TRBV10-3 to TRBJ2-7; D ambiguous. The germline CDR1 and CDR2 sequences are ENHRY and SYGVKD. Trimming cost V 0 bases and J 5 bases, with 8 bases left between them. This CDR3 is built from 13 residues. The chain's CDR3 is CAISESILDEQYF. The CDR3 coding sequence is TGTGCCATCAGTGAGTCCATCCTGGACGAGCAGTACTTC.

Details on this clone: Other DNA sequences in this specimen translate into the identical CDR3. This rearrangement joins TRBV5-1 to TRBJ2-3, with TRBD2 matching 12 bases. This CDR3 has 14 amino acids. Germline-derived CDR1 and CDR2 are SGHRS and YFSETQ. The V gene end was trimmed by 3 bases and the J gene end by 5 bases; junction bases not matched to a gene: 1. The CDR3 protein is CASSSTSGGDTQYF. Written as DNA, the CDR3 is TGCGCCAGCAGCTCGACTAGCGGGGGAGATACGCAGTATTTT. Combining the CDR3 with reference TRBV5-1 and TRBJ2-3 gives the whole variable domain KAGVTQTPRYLIKTRGQQVTLSCSPISGHRSVSWYQQTPGQGLQFLFEYFSETQRNKGNFPGRFSGRQFSNSRSEMNVSTLELGDSALYLCASSSTSGGDTQYFGPGTRLTVL.

This chain links TRBV19 with TRBJ2-7; perhaps D is TRBD1 or TRBD2 (5 bases each). From germline, CDR1 is LNHDA and CDR2 SQIVND (reference sequence). Deletions cut 1 base from V and 3 bases from J, with 16 bases between. The CDR3 extends over 16 amino acids. The chain's CDR3 is CASSIGATGAIYEQYF. CDR3 sequence (DNA): TGTGCCAGTAGTATAGGGGCCACCGGGGCGATCTACGAGCAGTACTTC. The full variable domain, with the rest looked up from reference TRBV19 and TRBJ2-7, is DGGITQSPKYLFRKEGQNVTLSCEQNLNHDAMYWYRQDPGQGLRLIYYSQIVNDFQKGDIAEGYSVSREKKESFPLTVTSAQKNPTAFYLCASSIGATGAIYEQYFGPGTRLTVT.

The gene calls are TRBV7-9 and TRBJ1-4; unclear D gene. Germline loops: CDR1 SEHNR, CDR2 FQNEAQ (reference sequence). The ends were cut back, 3 bases at V and 7 bases at J, with 18 bases in the middle. The CDR3 runs to 16 residues. For the CDR3, the DNA is TGTGCCAGCAGCTTGCGGGTAGGGTGGAGTAGTGAAAAACTGTTTTTT. This translates into CASSLRVGWSSEKLFF.